This T cell receptor beta chain was profiled in a study of blood T cell repertoires in COVID-19. How the authors handled the data: It was from reference gene primer amplification that nucleated cell counts were estimated. Produced via immunoSEQ multiplex PCR; TCRdb's table is partial and in-frame only. Clone size and V and J calls were adopted from that table, with D and trimming inferred from the DNA. The sample lists about 170,000 clones; around 85% were seen once. Seattle cases were enrolled at active infection and followed longitudinally. Per the germline V gene, CDR1 is SGHTS and CDR2 is YDEGEE. The CDR3 sequence is 15 residues long. Trimming shortened V by 2 bases and J by 4 bases, and 13 bases separated the two germline ends.

Sequencing used peripheral blood. This TCR was recovered from a woman over 75 with COVID-19, enrolled during active disease. V gene TRBV5-8 combines with J gene TRBJ2-1; possible D gene TRBD1, 6 bases. CDR3 sequence (DNA): TGTGCCAGCAGCTTCGATTGGACAGCGTACAATGAGCAGTTCTTC. It encodes CASSFDWTAYNEQFF.